The 17 T cell receptor beta chains presented below share a single source sample, sequenced in a study of technical replicates of blood from a few donors. The table came from immunoSEQ multiplex PCR; TCRdb's copy has only in-frame clones and leaves some out. The sample records some 80,000 clones, about 91% being singletons. Input material: T cells isolated from PBMCs. The receptor set was obtained from a human donor in good health.

The chain couples TRBV27 to TRBJ2-7; TRBD2 might be the D (5 bases). The CDR3 totals 14 residues. V was clipped by 6 bases and J by 0 bases, with 12 bases between them. The V gene's germline CDR1 is MNHEY and CDR2 SMNVEV (reference sequence). The CDR3 sequence: CASRLEGLSYEQYF. Here the CDR3 DNA reads TGTGCCAGCAGACTAGAGGGCCTCTCCTACGAGCAGTACTTC.

The rearrangement uses TRBV7-9 and TRBJ2-7; possibly TRBD2 for D (6 bases). This CDR3 spans 13 amino acids. Germline V gene data show CDR1 as SEHNR and CDR2 as FQNEAQ (reference sequence). Trimming pared 3 bases from V and 4 bases from J, leaving 10 bases between. The CDR3 nucleotides are TGTGCCAGCAGCTTTTCCGGGGGTTACGAGCAGTACTTC. This translates into CASSFSGGYEQYF.

This CDR3 reads CASSLDRGYTF. The CDR3 coding sequence is TGTGCCAGCAGCTTAGATCGTGGCTACACCTTC. The V gene is TRBV11-2, the J gene TRBJ1-2; D remains ambiguous. The CDR3 spans 11 residues. V lost 0 bases and J lost 7, with 3 bases in between. Germline loops: CDR1 SGHAT, CDR2 FQNNGV.

The chain combines TRBV5-1 with TRBJ2-5, with 7 bases that match TRBD1. The CDR3 length is 17 residues. With 0 bases clipped from V and 5 bases from J, the junction kept 13 bases outside the gene matches. In germline, CDR1 is SGHRS, CDR2 YFSETQ. The CDR3 DNA is TGCGCCAGCAGCTTGGCCCCTTCAGGGGGTAGTGGGGAGACCCAGTACTTC. It codes for CASSLAPSGGSGETQYF.

The chain employs TRBV2 and TRBJ2-3; 9 nucleotides line up with TRBD2. Germline V gives CDR1 SNHLY, CDR2 FYNNEI. V trimming: 5 bases; J trimming: 5 bases; junction bases outside the gene matches: 8. The CDR3 spans 15 residues. DNA of the CDR3: TGTGCCAGCAGTAAAGGTGCGGGGGGGCAAGATACGCAGTATTTT. Amino acids: CASSKGAGGQDTQYF.

The V and J genes are TRBV5-1 and TRBJ2-3; 12 positions agree with TRBD1. J lost 5 bases, V lost 3 bases, and 4 bases had no gene match. Germline CDR1 reads SGHRS; CDR2 reads YFSETQ. The CDR3 contains 15 residues. The CDR3 sequence is CASSSRDRGRDTQYF. CDR3 bases: TGCGCCAGCAGCTCCCGGGACAGGGGGCGAGATACGCAGTATTTT.

The rearrangement uses TRBV6-5 and TRBJ2-7, with D tentatively TRBD1 (6 bases). Germline values: CDR1 MNHEY, CDR2 SVGAGI. The CDR3 loop spans 14 amino acids. Trimming took off 6 bases at V and 2 bases at J, with 14 bases between the two ends. As DNA, the CDR3 is TGTGCCAGCAGCGAGACAGGTGGGGCCTACGAGCAGTACTTC. Amino acid sequence: CASSETGGAYEQYF.

The J gene is TRBJ2-7, the V gene TRBV5-1; D not resolved. Germline assignment: CDR1 SGHRS and CDR2 YFSETQ. V gave up 4 bases and J gave up 3 bases, with 5 bases separating them. The CDR3 extends over 11 amino acids. CDR3 amino acids: CASSASYEQYF. The CDR3 DNA reads TGCGCCAGCAGCGCCAGCTACGAGCAGTACTTC.

This rearrangement joins TRBV19 to TRBJ1-5; TRBD1 matches 7 bases. Trimming at V came to 5 bases and at J to 0 bases, leaving 4 bases not matched to a gene. The CDR3 covers 15 residues. Germline V gives CDR1 LNHDA, CDR2 SQIVND (reference sequence). The CDR3 DNA reads as TGTGCCAGTAGTGTGGACAGGACTAGCAATCAGCCCCAGCATTTT. This translates into CASSVDRTSNQPQHF.

The sample holds one count of this clone. The genes are TRBV7-3 and TRBJ1-1, with 7 bases fitting TRBD1. This CDR3 region has 18 residues. J gave up 0 bases and V 1 base, and 11 bases lay outside the gene matches. The V gene's germline CDR1 is SGHTA and CDR2 FQGTGA. This CDR3 reads CASSLNPRAGGVNTEAFF. In DNA, the CDR3 is TGTGCCAGCAGCTTAAACCCGAGGGCAGGGGGAGTGAACACTGAAGCTTTCTTT. Filled out from reference TRBV7-3 and TRBJ1-1, the complete variable domain reads GAGVSQTPSNKVTEKGKYVELRCDPISGHTALYWYRQSLGQGPEFLIYFQGTGAADDSGLPNDRFFAVRPEGSVSTLKIQRTERGDSAVYLCASSLNPRAGGVNTEAFFGQGTRLTVV.

The V and J genes are TRBV11-3 and TRBJ1-2, with 7 bases identical to TRBD1. Looked up from germline, CDR1 is SGHNT and CDR2 is YENEEA. The junction had 13 bases not matched to a gene; V was cut back by 5 bases and J by 4 bases. This CDR3 comprises 16 residues. The CDR3, as DNA: TGTGCCAGCAGCCCCCGGGCAGGGGGTACACTCTATGGCTACACCTTC. Its protein product is CASSPRAGGTLYGYTF.

The rearrangement links TRBV28 to TRBJ2-1; the match to TRBD2 covers 8 bases. V gave up 5 bases and J gave up 9 bases; unmatched junction bases: 3. Germline V CDR1 and CDR2: MDHEN, SYDVKM. This CDR3 spans 12 amino acids. The CDR3 region has the DNA TGTGCCAGCAGTCAAGCGGGAGTTGAGCAGTTCTTC. This sequence encodes CASSQAGVEQFF.

V is TRBV27 and J is TRBJ1-2; D unclear. The CDR3 is made up of 15 amino acids. V lost 0 bases to trimming and J lost 6 bases, with 14 bases between them. Per the germline V gene, CDR1 is MNHEY and CDR2 is SMNVEV (reference sequence). CDR3 protein: CASSLSTVSRNGYTF. CDR3 DNA: TGTGCCAGCAGTTTATCCACAGTGTCCCGTAATGGCTACACCTTC.

The rearrangement uses TRBV7-8 and TRBJ2-5; TRBD2 matches 7 bases. The V gene end was trimmed by 2 bases and the J gene end by 4 bases; junction bases not matched to a gene: 4. Germline-derived CDR1 and CDR2 are SGHVS and FQNEAQ. This CDR3 has 14 amino acids. The chain's CDR3 is CASSLKASGETQYF. The DNA of the CDR3 is TGTGCCAGCAGCTTAAAGGCTAGCGGAGAGACCCAGTACTTC.

This rearrangement joins TRBV7-9 to TRBJ2-5, with D perhaps TRBD2 (6 bases). This CDR3 has 14 residues. The ends were cut back, 1 base at V and 1 base at J, with 7 bases in the middle. The germline CDR1 and CDR2 sequences are SEHNR and FQNEAQ (reference sequence). CDR3 sequence (DNA): TGTGCCAGCAGCTTAGGGGGGGTCCAAGAGACCCAGTACTTC. Protein sequence: CASSLGGVQETQYF.

The chain carries TRBV19 and TRBJ1-6; 7 positions match TRBD1. The junction had 2 bases not matched to a gene; V was cut back by 5 bases and J by 4 bases. Per the germline V gene, CDR1 is LNHDA and CDR2 is SQIVND (reference sequence). The CDR3 length is 14 residues. The CDR3 sequence is CASSPGQYNSPLHF. The CDR3 DNA sequence: TGTGCCAGTAGTCCGGGACAGTATAATTCACCCCTCCACTTT.

V gene TRBV6-4 combines with J gene TRBJ1-5; D gene unclear. This CDR3 comprises 13 residues. V gave up 4 bases and J gave up 4 bases, with 8 bases separating them. Per the germline V gene, CDR1 is MRHNA and CDR2 is SNTAGT. The CDR3 sequence: CASSGELNQPQHF. The CDR3 DNA follows: TGTGCCAGCAGTGGGGAGCTTAATCAGCCCCAGCATTTT.